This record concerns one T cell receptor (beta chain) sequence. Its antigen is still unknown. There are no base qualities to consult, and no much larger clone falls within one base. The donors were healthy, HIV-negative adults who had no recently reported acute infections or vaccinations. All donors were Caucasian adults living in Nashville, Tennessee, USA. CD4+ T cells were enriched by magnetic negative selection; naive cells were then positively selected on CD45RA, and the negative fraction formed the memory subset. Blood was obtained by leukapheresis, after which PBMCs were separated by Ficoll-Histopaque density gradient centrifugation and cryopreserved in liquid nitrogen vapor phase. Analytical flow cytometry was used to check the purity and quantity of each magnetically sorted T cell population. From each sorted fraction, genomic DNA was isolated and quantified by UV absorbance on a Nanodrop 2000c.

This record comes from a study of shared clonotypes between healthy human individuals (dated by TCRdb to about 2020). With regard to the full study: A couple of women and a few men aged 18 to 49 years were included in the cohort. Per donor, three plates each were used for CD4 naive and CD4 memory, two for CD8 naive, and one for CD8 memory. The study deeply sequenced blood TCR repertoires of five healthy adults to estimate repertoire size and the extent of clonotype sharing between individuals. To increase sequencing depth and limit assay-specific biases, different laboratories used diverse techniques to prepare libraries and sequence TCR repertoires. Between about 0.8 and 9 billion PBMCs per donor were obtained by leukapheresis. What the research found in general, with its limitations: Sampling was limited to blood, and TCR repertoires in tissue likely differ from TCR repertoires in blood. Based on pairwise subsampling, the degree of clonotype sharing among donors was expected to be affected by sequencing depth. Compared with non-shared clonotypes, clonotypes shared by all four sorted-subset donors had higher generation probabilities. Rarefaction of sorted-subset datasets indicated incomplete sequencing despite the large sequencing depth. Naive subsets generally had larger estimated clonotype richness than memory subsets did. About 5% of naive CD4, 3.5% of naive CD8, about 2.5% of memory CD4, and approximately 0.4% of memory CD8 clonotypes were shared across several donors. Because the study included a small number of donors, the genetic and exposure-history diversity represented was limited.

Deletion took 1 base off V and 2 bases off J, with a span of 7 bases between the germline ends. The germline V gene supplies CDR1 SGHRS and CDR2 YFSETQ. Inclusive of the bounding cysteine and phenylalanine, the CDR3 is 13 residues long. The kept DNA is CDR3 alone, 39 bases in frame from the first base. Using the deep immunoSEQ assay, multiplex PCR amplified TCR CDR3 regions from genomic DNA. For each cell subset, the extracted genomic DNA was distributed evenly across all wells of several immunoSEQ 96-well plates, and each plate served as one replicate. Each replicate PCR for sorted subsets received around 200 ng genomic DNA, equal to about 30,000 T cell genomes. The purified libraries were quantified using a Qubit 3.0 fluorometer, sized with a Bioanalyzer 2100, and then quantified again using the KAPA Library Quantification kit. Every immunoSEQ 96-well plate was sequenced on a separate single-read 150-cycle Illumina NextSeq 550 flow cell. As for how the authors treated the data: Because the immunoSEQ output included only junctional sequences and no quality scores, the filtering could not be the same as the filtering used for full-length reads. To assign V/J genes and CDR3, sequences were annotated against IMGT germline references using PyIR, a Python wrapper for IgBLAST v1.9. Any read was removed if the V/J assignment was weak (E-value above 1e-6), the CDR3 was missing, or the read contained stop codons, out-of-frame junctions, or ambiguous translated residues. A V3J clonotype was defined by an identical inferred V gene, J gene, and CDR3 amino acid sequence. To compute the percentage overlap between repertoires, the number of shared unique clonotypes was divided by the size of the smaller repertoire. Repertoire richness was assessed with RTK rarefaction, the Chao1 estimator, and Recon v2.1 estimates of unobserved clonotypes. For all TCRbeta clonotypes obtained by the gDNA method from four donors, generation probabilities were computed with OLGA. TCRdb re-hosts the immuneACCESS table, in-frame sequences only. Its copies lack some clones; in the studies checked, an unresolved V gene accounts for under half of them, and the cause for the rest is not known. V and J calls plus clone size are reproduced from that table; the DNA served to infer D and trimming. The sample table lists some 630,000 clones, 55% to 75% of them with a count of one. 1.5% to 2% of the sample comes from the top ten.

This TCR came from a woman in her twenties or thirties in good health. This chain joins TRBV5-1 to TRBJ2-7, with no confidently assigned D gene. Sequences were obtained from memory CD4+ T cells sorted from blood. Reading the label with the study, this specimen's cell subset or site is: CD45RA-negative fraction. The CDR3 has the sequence CASSLQDAYEQYF. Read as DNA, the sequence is TGCGCCAGCAGCTTGCAGGACGCCTACGAGCAGTACTTC.